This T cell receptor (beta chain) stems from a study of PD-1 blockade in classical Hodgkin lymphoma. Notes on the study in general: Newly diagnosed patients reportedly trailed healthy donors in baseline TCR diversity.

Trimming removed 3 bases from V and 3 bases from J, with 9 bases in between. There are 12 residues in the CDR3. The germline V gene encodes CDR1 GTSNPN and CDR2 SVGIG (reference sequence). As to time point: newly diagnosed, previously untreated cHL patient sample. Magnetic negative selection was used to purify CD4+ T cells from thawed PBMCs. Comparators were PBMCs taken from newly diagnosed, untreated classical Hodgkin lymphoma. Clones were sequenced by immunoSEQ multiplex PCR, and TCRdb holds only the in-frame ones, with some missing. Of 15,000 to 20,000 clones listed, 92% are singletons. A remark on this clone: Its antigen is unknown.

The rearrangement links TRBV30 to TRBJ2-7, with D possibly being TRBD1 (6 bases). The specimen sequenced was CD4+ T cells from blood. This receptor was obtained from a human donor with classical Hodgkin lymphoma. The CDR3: CAWRRGIYEQYF. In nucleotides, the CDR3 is TGTGCCTGGAGGAGGGGGATCTACGAGCAGTACTTC. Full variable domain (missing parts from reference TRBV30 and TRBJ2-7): SQTIHQWPATLVQPVGSPLSLECTVEGTSNPNLYWYRQAAGRGLQLLFYSVGIGQISSEVPQNLSASRPQDRQFILSSKKLLLSDSGFYLCAWRRGIYEQYFGPGTRLTVT.